This is a list of T cell receptor beta chains from one sample in a study of early T cells in non-severe SARS-CoV-2 infection. TCRdb recomputed calls from the 5' RACE reads with MiXCR, one row per CDR3 protein. The data contain under 85,000 distinct CDR3 sequences, 5% of them singletons. The material sequenced was whole blood, taken at baseline. Receptors were obtained from an adult who was a healthcare worker with PCR-confirmed SARS-CoV-2 infection or an uninfected control (not recorded which). Both conserved end residues are part of each CDR3. A D gene is named only where the DNA matches it firmly. A clone size is listed for some rows: how often the clone was seen (once, few, many), or a class if it is expanded.

>TRBD1|few|TRBV6-4|TRBJ2-7
CASSDWTGVYEQYF
TGTGCCAGCAGTGACTGGACAGGGGTCTACGAGCAGTACTTC
>TRBD1|-|TRBV12-3/TRBV12-4|TRBJ2-5
CASSFITSTGGETQYF
TGTGCCAGCAGTTTTATAACCTCGACAGGGGGAGAGACCCAGTACTTC
>TRBD2|many|TRBV20-1|TRBJ2-7
CSARTSGRAYEQYF
TGCAGTGCTAGGACCAGCGGGAGAGCGTACGAGCAGTACTTC
>-|many|TRBV12-3/TRBV12-4|TRBJ1-6
CASSLGRSYNSPLHF
TGTGCCAGCAGTTTGGGCCGGAGCTATAATTCACCCCTCCACTTT
>-|many|TRBV18|TRBJ1-6
CASSPPSGGFGSPLHF
TGTGCCAGCTCACCACCTTCGGGGGGATTCGGTTCACCCCTCCACTTT
>-|few|TRBV20-1|TRBJ1-5
CSAMLTYSNQPQHF
TGCAGTGCTATGCTGACATATAGCAATCAGCCCCAGCATTTT
>-|many|TRBV11-1|TRBJ1-1
CASSLGQNTEAFF
TGTGCCAGCAGCTTAGGGCAGAACACTGAAGCTTTCTTT
>-|many|TRBV5-1|TRBJ2-1
CASSLDAGQAGEQFF
TGCGCCAGCAGCTTGGATGCGGGTCAGGCGGGTGAGCAGTTCTTC
>-|many|TRBV28|TRBJ2-6
CASRRGPSSGANVLTF
TGTGCCAGCAGGAGGGGACCGAGTTCTGGGGCCAACGTCCTGACTTTC
>-|many|TRBV29-1|TRBJ2-2
CSVDDTGELFF
TGCAGCGTTGATGACACCGGGGAGCTGTTTTTT
>TRBD1|few|TRBV18|TRBJ2-7
CASSSNPGQGSEQYF
TGTGCCAGCTCATCCAATCCGGGACAGGGGAGCGAGCAGTACTTC
>-|-|TRBV12-3/TRBV12-4|TRBJ1-2
CASSRDGPYGYTF
TGTGCCAGCAGTCGGGACGGCCCATATGGCTACACCTTC
>TRBD1|many|TRBV11-2|TRBJ1-2
CASSRGTGGYGYTF
TGTGCCAGCAGCCGGGGGACAGGGGGCTATGGCTACACCTTC
>-|-|TRBV20-1|TRBJ2-7
CSARSEPFSYEQYF
TGCAGTGCTAGATCGGAACCTTTTTCCTACGAGCAGTACTTC
>TRBD2|-|TRBV20-1|TRBJ2-1
CSARDGIAGYNEQFF
TGCAGTGCTAGAGATGGGATAGCGGGATATAATGAGCAGTTCTTC
>-|many|TRBV12-2|TRBJ2-1
CASRLGTSGFYNEQFF
TGTGCAAGTCGCTTAGGGACTAGCGGGTTTTACAATGAGCAGTTCTTC
>TRBD1|many|TRBV12-3/TRBV12-4|TRBJ2-1
CASSLDRGRYNEQFF
TGTGCCAGCAGCTTAGACAGGGGGCGTTACAATGAGCAGTTCTTC
>-|few|TRBV12-3/TRBV12-4|TRBJ2-3
CASSSASVADTQYF
TGTGCCAGCAGTTCGGCCTCAGTAGCAGATACGCAGTATTTT
>-|few|TRBV20-1|TRBJ2-1
CSARSYNEQFF
TGCAGCGCACGTTCCTACAATGAGCAGTTCTTC
>-|many|TRBV30|TRBJ2-7
CAWSRSYEQYF
TGTGCCTGGTCTCGCTCCTACGAGCAGTACTTC
>TRBD2|many|TRBV20-1|TRBJ2-7
CSATSGSSLYEQYF
TGCAGTGCTACTAGCGGGAGTTCGTTGTACGAGCAGTACTTC
>TRBD2|-|TRBV27|TRBJ2-3
CASIPLGASGRSADTQYF
TGTGCCAGCATCCCCTTGGGGGCTAGCGGGAGGTCCGCAGATACGCAGTATTTT
>TRBD2|many|TRBV10-1|TRBJ2-2
CASSDPGLAGGRLFF
TGCGCCAGCAGTGACCCCGGACTAGCGGGGGGTCGGCTGTTTTTT
>-|-|TRBV19|TRBJ2-5
CASSVGPETQYF
TGTGCCAGTAGTGTAGGGCCGGAGACCCAGTACTTC
>TRBD1|many|TRBV28|TRBJ2-5
CASSSRDRFDRETQYF
TGTGCCAGCAGCTCCCGGGACAGGTTTGACCGAGAGACCCAGTACTTC
>TRBD1|-|TRBV6-2/TRBV6-3|TRBJ2-2
CASSDRGRGTGELFF
TGTGCCAGCAGCGACAGGGGGCGAGGGACCGGGGAGCTGTTTTTT
>TRBD2|many|TRBV6-5|TRBJ2-1
CASTSIAGGLSIREQFF
TGTGCCAGCACCTCGATAGCGGGCGGACTTTCGATTCGGGAGCAGTTCTTC
>-|many|TRBV12-3/TRBV12-4|TRBJ2-3
CASSLAADTQYF
TGTGCCAGCAGTTTGGCCGCGGATACGCAGTATTTT
>TRBD1|many|TRBV29-1|TRBJ2-7
CSVPTGRETYEQYF
TGCAGCGTGCCGACAGGGCGAGAGACCTACGAGCAGTACTTC
>TRBD1|many|TRBV5-5|TRBJ2-7
CASSFRGTGRYELQYF
TGTGCCAGCAGCTTTAGAGGGACAGGACGCTACGAGCTGCAGTACTTC
>-|many|TRBV5-1|TRBJ2-7
CASSLAGSYEQYF
TGTGCCAGCAGTTTAGCAGGCAGCTACGAGCAGTACTTC
>-|many|TRBV2|TRBJ2-2
CASSRQGGNTGELFF
TGTGCCAGCAGCCGACAGGGAGGAAACACCGGGGAGCTGTTTTTT
>-|many|TRBV6-6|TRBJ1-1
CASSSRDGTEAFF
TGTGCCAGCAGTAGCAGGGATGGCACTGAAGCTTTCTTT
>TRBD2|few|TRBV24-1|TRBJ2-1
CATSDFGLAGSTGEQFF
TGTGCCACCAGTGATTTCGGACTAGCGGGGAGTACAGGGGAGCAGTTCTTC
>-|few|TRBV27|TRBJ2-5
CASWKDTRVETQYF
TGTGCCAGCTGGAAGGACACGAGAGTTGAGACCCAGTACTTC
>-|few|TRBV23-1|TRBJ2-7
CASSRDSGRRSYEQYF
TGCGCCAGCAGCCGGGACTCGGGACGGAGGTCCTACGAGCAGTACTTC
>TRBD1|few|TRBV27|TRBJ2-2
CASTTGDTGELFF
TGTGCCAGCACAACAGGGGACACCGGGGAGCTGTTTTTT
>-|few|TRBV28|TRBJ2-6
CASSLSTSGANVLTF
TGTGCCAGCAGTTTATCCACGTCTGGGGCCAACGTCCTGACTTTC
>-|-|TRBV6-6|TRBJ1-4
CASRNQGVDEKLFF
TGTGCCAGCAGAAACCAGGGAGTAGATGAAAAACTGTTTTTT
>TRBD2|many|TRBV6-1|TRBJ2-7
CASSELAGAFYEQYF
TGTGCCAGCAGTGAATTAGCGGGAGCTTTTTACGAGCAGTACTTC
>-|many|TRBV24-1|TRBJ2-1
CATSDSRRIYNEQFF
TGTGCCACCAGTGATTCGAGACGGATCTACAATGAGCAGTTCTTC
>TRBD2|-|TRBV29-1|TRBJ2-5
CSVEDGLAGDGTQYF
TGCAGCGTTGAAGACGGACTAGCGGGAGATGGGACCCAGTACTTC
>-|-|TRBV15|TRBJ1-1
CATSREVEAFF
TGTGCCACCAGCAGAGAGGTTGAAGCTTTCTTT
>-|few|TRBV7-9|TRBJ2-7
CASSPSEWSSYEQYF
TGTGCCAGCAGCCCTAGCGAATGGAGCTCCTACGAGCAGTACTTC
>-|many|TRBV7-8|TRBJ1-1
CASSSVRGEYTEAFF
TGTGCCAGCAGCTCTGTCAGAGGGGAATACACTGAAGCTTTCTTT
>TRBD1|many|TRBV7-9|TRBJ1-4
CASIGQGQRGEKLFF
TGTGCCAGTATAGGACAGGGGCAACGTGGTGAAAAACTGTTTTTT
>-|few|TRBV5-1|TRBJ2-1
CASSWRDSSYNEQFF
TGCGCCAGCAGCTGGCGGGACAGCTCCTACAATGAGCAGTTCTTC
>-|-|TRBV5-1|TRBJ2-3
CASSSRQVGTDTQYF
TGCGCCAGCAGCTCTCGACAGGTTGGGACAGATACGCAGTATTTT
>TRBD1|-|TRBV4-1|TRBJ2-7
CASSQDPGDRGAGQYF
TGCGCCAGCAGCCAGGATCCCGGAGACAGGGGGGCGGGGCAGTACTTC
>TRBD2|many|TRBV7-8|TRBJ2-3
CASSSTAGGADTQYF
TGTGCCAGCAGCTCGACAGCGGGAGGTGCAGATACGCAGTATTTT
>-|-|TRBV19|TRBJ1-5
CAASRDRNQPQHF
TGTGCCGCCTCACGGGACCGAAATCAGCCCCAGCATTTT
>TRBD1|many|TRBV5-1|TRBJ2-3
CASSPLTGGTDTQYF
TGCGCCAGCTCCCCGCTCACAGGGGGCACAGATACGCAGTATTTT
>TRBD1|-|TRBV29-1|TRBJ1-3
CSAASSRDRGTTIYF
TGCAGCGCTGCAAGCTCTCGGGACAGGGGAACCACCATATATTTT
>-|many|TRBV18|TRBJ2-1
CASSSGLYAYNEQFF
TGTGCCAGCTCATCCGGACTCTACGCCTACAATGAGCAGTTCTTC
>-|-|TRBV9|TRBJ2-7
CASGRPRGEGYEQYF
TGTGCCAGCGGACGACCGAGGGGGGAAGGCTACGAGCAGTACTTC
>-|-|TRBV6-5|TRBJ2-2
CASSQTEIVTNTGELFF
TGTGCCAGCAGTCAGACGGAAATTGTCACTAACACCGGGGAGCTGTTTTTT
>-|many|TRBV7-8|TRBJ1-2
CASSPHRDLLYGYTF
TGTGCCAGCAGCCCTCACAGGGACCTACTCTATGGCTACACCTTC